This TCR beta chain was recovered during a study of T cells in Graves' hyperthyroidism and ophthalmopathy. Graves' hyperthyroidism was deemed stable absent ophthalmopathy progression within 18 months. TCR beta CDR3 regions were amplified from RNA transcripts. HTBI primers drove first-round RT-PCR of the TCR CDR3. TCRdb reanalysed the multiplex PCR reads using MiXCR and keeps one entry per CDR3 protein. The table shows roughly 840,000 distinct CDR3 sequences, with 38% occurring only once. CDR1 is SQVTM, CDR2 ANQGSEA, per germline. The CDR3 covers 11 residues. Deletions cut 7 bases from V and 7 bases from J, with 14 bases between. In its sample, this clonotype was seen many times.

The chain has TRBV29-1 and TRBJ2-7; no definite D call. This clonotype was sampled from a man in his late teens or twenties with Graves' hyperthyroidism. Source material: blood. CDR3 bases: TGCAGCGCCCGAGATCTTAGGGAGCAGTACTTC. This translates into CSARDLREQYF.